These 22 T cell receptor beta chains were all obtained from the same sample, sequenced in a study of glioma-infiltrating T cells. The iRepertoire nested amplicon-rescue multiplex PCR amplified TCR alpha and beta CDR3s from RNA. MiXCR, applied by TCRdb to the multiplex PCR reads, yields one record per CDR3 protein. In the table there are some 120,000 distinct CDR3 sequences, roughly 25% of which are singletons. Sequencing was carried out using glioma tissue, nonneoplastic brain tissue, or PBMCs (not recorded which). These receptors all come from a human donor with low-grade glioma or glioblastoma, undergoing nonglioma brain surgery, or in good health (not recorded which).

The genes are TRBV4-3 and TRBJ1-4; D unresolved. V lost 0 bases and J lost 3, with 5 bases in between. The CDR3 has 14 amino acids. Germline V gene sequence: CDR1 LGHNA, CDR2 YSLEER. The DNA of the CDR3 is TGCGCCAGCAGCCAAGATCGCGCTAATGAAAAACTGTTTTTT. It is translated as CASSQDRANEKLFF.

This clonotype was picked up many times. CDR3 protein: CASSSRRTGLSGANVLTF. The CDR3 DNA reads TGTGCCAGCAGCTCTAGGAGGACAGGGCTTTCTGGGGCCAACGTCCTGACTTTC. V and J are TRBV7-8 and TRBJ2-6; 8 nucleotides match TRBD1. CDR1 is SGHVS, CDR2 FQNEAQ, per germline. The CDR3 has 18 amino acids. V lost 4 bases and J lost 1; bases outside the gene matches: 9.

Details on this clonotype: A single base separates this from a much larger clone, so it may be a read error. The gene calls are TRBV18 and TRBJ1-2; maybe TRBD1 (5 bases). Germline V CDR1 and CDR2: KGHSH, LQKENI. This CDR3 contains 14 residues. DNA for the CDR3: TGTGCCAGCTCACCTGGGGACGCTAACTATGGCTACAGCTTC. This gives the protein CASSPGDANYGYSF.

This clonotype was counted at least ten times. V usage is TRBV4-2 and J usage is TRBJ1-2; no clear D. Germline V gives CDR1 LGHNA, CDR2 YNFKEQ. V lost 2 bases, J lost 9 bases, and 13 bases lay in between. The CDR3 has 13 residues. The CDR3 here is CASSQPSPSSYTF. CDR3 bases: TGTGCCAGCAGCCAACCATCGCCCTCGAGCTACACCTTC.

This clonotype showed up just once. The chain is built from TRBV2 and TRBJ1-6; D gene ambiguous. Germline V lookup: CDR1 SNHLY, CDR2 FYNNEI. The CDR3 loop spans 13 amino acids. With 6 bases removed from V and 7 bases from J, the gap between germline ends came to 10 bases. CDR3 region: CASREGRNSPLHF. The CDR3 DNA sequence: TGTGCCAGCAGGGAGGGCAGGAATTCACCCCTCCACTTT.

This chain uses TRBV6-2 or TRBV6-3 with TRBJ2-1; 7 nucleotides match TRBD2. CDR3 length equals 17 residues. Germline values: CDR1 MNHEY, CDR2 SVGEGT. J gave up 4 bases and V 2 bases, and 11 bases lay outside the gene matches. This chain's CDR3 is CASSYPSLGEGYNEQFF. CDR3 nucleotides: TGTGCCAGCAGTTACCCCTCTTTGGGGGAGGGTTACAATGAGCAGTTCTTC.

The sample holds many counts of this clonotype. The chain carries TRBV7-2 and TRBJ2-7; D is ambiguous. Per the germline V gene, CDR1 is SGHTA and CDR2 is FQGNSA. V was clipped by 1 base and J by 0 bases, with 13 bases between them. This CDR3 is 16 amino acids long. The CDR3 loop is CASSLVVGTSSYEQYF. CDR3 in DNA: TGTGCCAGCAGCTTAGTCGTCGGAACGAGCTCCTACGAGCAGTACTTC.

The chain joins TRBV4-1 to TRBJ1-6; perhaps TRBD1 as D (6 bases). CDR1 and CDR2 from the germline V gene are MGHRA and YSYEKL. This CDR3 is 18 amino acids long. V was shortened by 5 bases and J by 10 bases, with 27 bases between the two germline ends. CDR3 region: CASSDPRARNRVNSPLHF. CDR3 in DNA: TGCGCCAGCAGCGACCCTAGGGCACGGAACAGGGTAAACTCACCCCTCCACTTT.

This clonotype was detected many times. The chain uses TRBV28 and TRBJ1-1; D remains unclear. V was shortened by 7 bases and J by 8 bases, with 14 bases between the two germline ends. Germline CDR1 reads MDHEN; CDR2 reads SYDVKM. The length of the CDR3 is 12 residues. The CDR3 DNA follows: TGTGCCAGCATCGCGTCTGGGCTCGAAGCTTTCTTT. Its translation is CASIASGLEAFF.

Of note for this clonotype: A much larger clone is a single base away; this may be a read error. The chain recombines TRBV7-9 with TRBJ2-7; 7 bases are shared with TRBD1. This CDR3 spans 14 amino acids. The ends lost 5 bases at V and 5 bases at J; junction bases unmatched: 9. Germline values: CDR1 SEHNR, CDR2 FQNEAQ (reference sequence). CDR3 sequence (DNA): TGTGCCAGCAGCAGAGAGAGGGGGCTGGACGAGCAGTACTTC. Translated, it gives CASSRERGLDEQYF.

The chain carries TRBV5-1 and TRBJ2-7; D is possibly TRBD1 or TRBD2 (5 bases each). Germline assignment: CDR1 SGHRS and CDR2 YFSETQ. The V end lost 7 bases, the J end lost 2 bases, and 25 bases lay between the germline ends. The CDR3 contains 17 residues. The CDR3 sequence: CASSRDPVGAETYEQYF. CDR3 DNA: TGCGCCAGCTCCCGGGACCCCGTCGGGGCAGAGACCTACGAGCAGTACTTC.

This clonotype was found a few times. The genes are TRBV5-1 and TRBJ1-1; possibly TRBD1 for D (5 bases). Trimming took 2 bases from V and 5 from J, leaving 16 bases between them. The length of the CDR3 is 15 residues. Germline V CDR1 and CDR2: SGHRS, YFSETQ. The CDR3, as DNA: TGCGCCAGCAGCTTAGGGGAGGGGTATCGGACTGAAGCTTTCTTT. It is translated as CASSLGEGYRTEAFF.

This clonotype was seen many times. The chain carries TRBV7-9 and TRBJ1-4, with D possibly TRBD1 on 5 matching bases. The CDR3 covers 14 residues. Germline CDR1 is SEHNR and CDR2 is FQNEAQ (reference sequence). The germline V and J ends were trimmed by 1 base and 7 bases, with 10 bases remaining between them. The CDR3 sequence is CASSLVPGLEKLFF. CDR3 sequence (DNA): TGTGCCAGCAGCTTAGTGCCAGGGCTTGAAAAACTGTTTTTT. Based on the CDR3 plus reference TRBV7-9 and TRBJ1-4, the full variable domain is DTGVSQNPRHKITKRGQNVTFRCDPISEHNRLYWYRQTLGQGPEFLTYFQNEAQLEKSRLLSDRFSAERPKGSFSTLEIQRTEQGDSAMYLCASSLVPGLEKLFFGSGTQLSVL.

With respect to this clonotype: It may be a read error: a sequence one base away is much more abundant. The CDR3, as DNA: TGTGCCAGCAGGGTCCAACTAGCGGGAGAAGTAGCCGGGGAGCCGTTTTTT. Translating gives CASRVQLAGEVAGEPFF. The chain has TRBV6-1 and TRBJ2-2; TRBD2 matches at 11 bases. CDR3 length equals 17 residues. Germline V CDR1 and CDR2: MNHNS, SASEGT.

Notes on this clonotype: The junction and the germline gene differ at one end; a read error may be behind it. The chain combines TRBV29-1 with TRBJ2-1, with 9 bases fitting TRBD2. The CDR3 consists of 12 residues. Germline CDR1 reads SQVTM; CDR2 reads ANQGSEA. The CDR3 sequence: CRVGREGGEQFF. As DNA, the CDR3 is TGCAGAGTTGGGCGGGAGGGGGGTGAGCAGTTCTTC.

The V and J genes are TRBV19 and TRBJ2-3; D unclear. Per germline, CDR1 LNHDA and CDR2 SQIVND (reference sequence). V gave up 3 bases and J gave up 5 bases, with 15 bases separating them. The CDR3 has 15 amino acids. CDR3 region: CASSMRSRIEDTQYF. Here the CDR3 DNA reads TGTGCCAGTAGTATGAGGAGCAGGATCGAAGATACGCAGTATTTT.

V and J are TRBV3-1 and TRBJ2-5; D is ambiguous. CDR3 length: 13 residues. Per germline, CDR1 LGHDT and CDR2 YNNKEL (reference sequence). With 8 bases removed from V and 1 base from J, the gap between germline ends came to 11 bases. The CDR3 bases are TGTGCCAGCGTCCCGTACAGCCAAGAGACCCAGTACTTC. It specifies CASVPYSQETQYF.

This clonotype was recorded many times. The junction departs from the called germline gene at one end, perhaps through a read error. The chain carries TRBV7-9 and TRBJ1-1; 9 bases agree with TRBD1. The CDR3 has 13 residues. Germline V gene data show CDR1 as SEHNR and CDR2 as FQNEAQ (reference sequence). CDR3 protein: CASSLETGGAYTF. The CDR3 nucleotides are TGTGCCAGCAGCTTAGAAACAGGGGGCGCCTACACATTT.

This clonotype occurred many times. The chain is built from TRBV4-1 and TRBJ2-2; D not certain. Deletions cut 1 base from V and 6 bases from J, with 6 bases between. The CDR3 consists of 13 residues. In germline, CDR1 is MGHRA, CDR2 YSYEKL. The CDR3 coding sequence is TGCGCCAGCAGCCAAGCCTTCGCCGGGGAGCTGTTTTTT. Encoded protein: CASSQAFAGELFF.

The V and J genes are TRBV19 and TRBJ1-5; D is unclear. The germline CDR1 and CDR2 sequences are LNHDA and SQIVND (reference sequence). This CDR3 is built from 15 residues. V lost 6 bases and J lost 1, with 13 bases in between. CDR3 sequence reads: CASRAAPWSNQPQHF. In DNA, the CDR3 is TGTGCCAGTAGGGCAGCTCCATGGAGCAATCAGCCCCAGCATTTT.

This clonotype occurred many times. The chain uses TRBV12-3 or TRBV12-4 and TRBJ1-2; weak D call: TRBD1 (6 bases). CDR3 length: 15 amino acids. V lost 4 bases, J lost 4 bases, and 16 bases lay in between. CDR3 sequence (DNA): TGTGCCAGCAGTTCCCAAGGGGGTGGGGGCTATGGCTACACCTTC. This gives the protein CASSSQGGGGYGYTF.

At least ten counts were recorded for this clonotype. The chain joins TRBV20-1 to TRBJ2-1; 8 bases agree with TRBD2. This CDR3 region has 15 residues. The germline V gene has CDR1 DFQATT and CDR2 SNEGSKA (reference sequence). The ends lost 3 bases at V and 4 bases at J; junction bases unmatched: 8. CDR3 protein: CSARPDGRDYNEQFF. The CDR3 bases are TGCAGTGCTAGGCCCGACGGGAGGGATTACAATGAGCAGTTCTTC.